This TCR beta chain originates from a study of blood T cells in healthy people across ages. Points from the study as a whole: No one knew whether donors had CMV, which possibly confounded expanded clonotype changes. Strongly correlated with naive T cell percentage was TCR beta diversity. Conclusively comparing naive with antigen-experienced cells was impossible with unsorted PBMCs.

This clonotype was seen a few times. Its antigen is unknown. V dropped 0 bases and J dropped 5; count of bases not matched to a gene: 5. The CDR3 is 14 residues long. Per germline, CDR1 SGHRS and CDR2 YFSETQ. Sample-barcoded 5' priming and a J-beta primer mix drove a second PCR of about 7 to 12 cycles. MiXCR, run by TCRdb on the 5' RACE reads, gives a single entry per CDR3 protein. The repertoire holds approximately 1.5 million distinct CDR3 sequences, with 40% to 45% as singletons. This receptor was taken from a woman between 18 and 30 years old in good health. Material for sequencing was blood. The chain uses TRBV5-1 and TRBJ2-7, with 7 bases aligning to TRBD1. The CDR3 region is CASSLAQGVNEQYF. The CDR3 bases are TGCGCCAGCAGCTTGGCTCAGGGGGTAAACGAGCAGTACTTC. The full variable domain, its missing parts supplied by reference TRBV5-1 and TRBJ2-7, is KAGVTQTPRYLIKTRGQQVTLSCSPISGHRSVSWYQQTPGQGLQFLFEYFSETQRNKGNFPGRFSGRQFSNSRSEMNVSTLELGDSALYLCASSLAQGVNEQYFGPGTRLTVT.